Included here is one T cell receptor beta chain sequence, with context. Its antigen is still unknown. Next came a second PCR, run for about 6 to 11 cycles, which used a sample-barcoded 5' primer along with a J-beta primer mix. TCRdb fed the 5' RACE reads into MiXCR, producing one record per CDR3 protein. The sample lists fewer than 700,000 distinct CDR3 sequences; around 48% were seen once. The CDR3 is 15 residues long. V dropped 5 bases and J dropped 6 bases, with 17 bases sitting between them. Germline V gene data show CDR1 as SGHTA and CDR2 as FQGNSA. The sample belongs to a study of blood T cells in healthy people across ages. Turning to the study itself: When template switching was applied, about one barcoded beta molecule was captured per two T cells. Findings and limits, study-wide: It was held that the diversity estimates obtained from one million T cells were underestimates. Among long-lived donors, naive CD4+ cells were more numerous and diversity higher than in aged donors.

Total RNA amounts of at least 5.5 micrograms were extracted per sample. Sequencing was carried out using blood. The sequence derives from an elderly man in good health. The chain carries TRBV7-2 and TRBJ1-5; perhaps TRBD1 as D (6 bases). CDR3 amino acids: CASSPSPGVGQPQHF. CDR3 DNA sequence: TGTGCCAGCAGCCCAAGTCCAGGGGTCGGTCAGCCCCAGCATTTT.